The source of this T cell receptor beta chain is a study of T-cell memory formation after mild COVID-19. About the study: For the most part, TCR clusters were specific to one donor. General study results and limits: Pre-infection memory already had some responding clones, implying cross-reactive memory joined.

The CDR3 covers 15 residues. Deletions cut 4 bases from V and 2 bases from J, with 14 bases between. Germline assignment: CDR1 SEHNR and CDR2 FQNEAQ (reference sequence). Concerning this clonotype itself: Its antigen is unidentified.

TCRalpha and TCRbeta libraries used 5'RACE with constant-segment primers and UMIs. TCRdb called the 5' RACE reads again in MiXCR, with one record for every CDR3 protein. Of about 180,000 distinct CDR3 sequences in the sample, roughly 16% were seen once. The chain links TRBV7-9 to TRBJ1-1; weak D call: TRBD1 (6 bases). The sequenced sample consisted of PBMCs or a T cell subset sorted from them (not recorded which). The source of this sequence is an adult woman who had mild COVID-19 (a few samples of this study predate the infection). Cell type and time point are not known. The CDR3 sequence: CASSSGAEGNTEAFF. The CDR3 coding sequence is TGTGCCAGCAGCTCGGGGGCGGAAGGCAACACTGAAGCTTTCTTT.